Each of the 20 T cell receptor beta chains below was sequenced from the same sample in a study of CXCR3-negative and CXCR3-positive naive CD8 T cells. The authors prepared UMI-labeled TRB cDNA libraries by 5' RACE. One entry per CDR3 protein, without DNA, is what TCRdb gives after re-calling the 5' RACE reads. The data show roughly 89,000 distinct CDR3 sequences, and the top ten clones hold approximately 1.7%. Specimen: naive CXCR3- CD8+ T cells from blood. Documented subset: CD45RO-CCR7+CD27+CD95- naive CD8+ T cells lacking CXCR3 (TNR3-). The receptors stem from a human donor in good health. Some clones in this sample may be carry-over from other donors' samples.

V gene TRBV7-9 combines with J gene TRBJ2-2; TCRdb selects TRBD1, and the lack of DNA leaves this call unchecked. The CDR3 loop spans 15 amino acids. Germline CDR1 SEHNR, CDR2 FQNEAQ (reference sequence). The CDR3 spells CASSATGANTGELFF.

This chain connects TRBV7-2 to TRBJ2-7; TCRdb's D call, TRBD2, is unchecked because there is no DNA. The germline V gene has CDR1 SGHTA and CDR2 FQGNSA. This CDR3 contains 14 residues. The CDR3 sequence is CASSLVDTRDEQYF.

The gene calls are TRBV20-1 and TRBJ1-2; the TRBD1 assignment by TCRdb is unverifiable without DNA. Germline assignment: CDR1 DFQATT and CDR2 SNEGSKA (reference sequence). This CDR3 is built from 13 residues. CDR3 protein: CSAADSLNYGYTF.

The chain links TRBV29-1 to TRBJ2-7. The germline V gene encodes CDR1 SQVTM and CDR2 ANQGSEA. This CDR3 has 12 amino acids. The CDR3 sequence is CSVGDFTYEQYF.

The chain recombines TRBV11-2 with TRBJ2-1; TCRdb's D call of TRBD1 is untestable without DNA. Germline CDR1 and CDR2: SGHAT and FQNNGV. This CDR3 is 21 amino acids long. This chain's CDR3 is CASSSRGPGQGALSSYNEQFF.

The chain recombines TRBV7-8 with TRBJ2-2; with no DNA, the TCRdb D assignment of TRBD1 cannot be verified. The CDR3 spans 15 residues. The germline CDR1 and CDR2 sequences are SGHVS and FQNEAQ. The CDR3: CASSAGHRGTGELFF.

The chain joins TRBV29-1 to TRBJ2-1; absent DNA, TCRdb's TRBD1 call cannot be checked. The germline gives CDR1 SQVTM, CDR2 ANQGSEA. The CDR3 is 12 amino acids. The CDR3 loop is CSGGGLSNEQFF.

The chain joins TRBV4-2 to TRBJ2-7; TCRdb's D call, TRBD1, is unchecked because there is no DNA. The CDR3 runs to 16 residues. The germline V gene encodes CDR1 LGHNA and CDR2 YNFKEQ. This CDR3 reads CASSQDVGVISSEQYF.

The rearrangement joins TRBV6-4 to TRBJ2-1. CDR3 length equals 12 residues. The germline V gene encodes CDR1 MRHNA and CDR2 SNTAGT. The CDR3 here is CASSDSNFEQFF.

V and J are TRBV29-1 and TRBJ1-2; there is no DNA to check the TCRdb D call of TRBD1. Germline CDR1 reads SQVTM; CDR2 reads ANQGSEA. The CDR3 has 12 amino acids. CDR3: CSVESRGRGYTF.

This chain uses TRBV12-3 or TRBV12-4 with TRBJ2-3; TCRdb designates TRBD2, a call that cannot be tested without DNA. The CDR3 is 15 residues long. CDR3 amino acids: CASSALGPSTDTQYF.

The rearrangement links TRBV12-3 or TRBV12-4 to TRBJ2-5; there is no DNA to check the TCRdb D call of TRBD2. The CDR3 spans 15 residues. This chain's CDR3 is CASSSLGLLQETQYF.

The genes are TRBV24-1 and TRBJ2-5; the TCRdb D gene call, TRBD1, has no DNA to confirm it. Germline V gene sequence: CDR1 KGHDR, CDR2 SFDVKD. The CDR3 runs to 12 residues. CDR3 protein: CATSDLTGQLYF.

V and J are TRBV7-2 and TRBJ2-7. There are 14 residues in the CDR3. The germline V gene has CDR1 SGHTA and CDR2 FQGNSA. This CDR3 reads CASTLGDTHYEQYF.

V is TRBV7-9 and J is TRBJ1-2; TCRdb proposes TRBD1, but this gene call is untestable without DNA. Germline CDR1 reads SEHNR; CDR2 reads FQNEAQ (reference sequence). The CDR3 has 13 residues. The CDR3 sequence: CASSLDPEGGYTF.

V usage is TRBV12-3 or TRBV12-4 and J usage is TRBJ2-3; checking the TCRdb D call of TRBD2 is not possible without DNA. CDR3 size: 13 residues. CDR3 sequence reads: CPSSPGSSDTQYF.

The chain recombines TRBV7-8 with TRBJ1-2. There are 15 residues in the CDR3. The germline CDR1 and CDR2 sequences are SGHVS and FQNEAQ. CDR3 sequence reads: CASSLGQTLDYGYTF.

This chain joins TRBV7-9 and TRBJ2-1; no DNA is available, so the TRBD1 call from TCRdb remains unchecked. This CDR3 comprises 16 residues. From germline, CDR1 is SEHNR and CDR2 FQNEAQ (reference sequence). This CDR3 is CASSSAGQPLVDEQFF.

The chain is built from TRBV20-1 and TRBJ2-1; checking the TCRdb D call of TRBD1 is not possible without DNA. Per the germline V gene, CDR1 is DFQATT and CDR2 is SNEGSKA (reference sequence). The CDR3 consists of 14 residues. CDR3 amino acids: CSARDRAFYNEQFF.

The J gene is TRBJ1-1, the V gene TRBV29-1; the D call of TRBD1 rests on TCRdb alone, since no DNA is present to check it. The CDR3 runs to 15 residues. Germline-derived CDR1 and CDR2 are SQVTM and ANQGSEA. CDR3 amino acids: CSVYTEKTANTEAFF. The whole variable domain, remainder taken from reference TRBV29-1 and TRBJ1-1, is SAVISQKPSRDICQRGTSLTIQCQVDSQVTMMFWYRQQPGQSLTLIATANQGSEATYESGFVIDKFPISRPNLTFSTLTVSNMSPEDSSIYLCSVYTEKTANTEAFFGQGTRLTVV.